The entry that follows covers one T cell receptor (beta chain) sequence. These data are taken from a study of PD-L1 blockade in urothelial cancer. As to time point: peripheral blood 6 weeks after treatment start. CDR1 is SGHDN, CDR2 FVKESK, per germline. This CDR3 is 12 amino acids long. With 4 bases removed from V and 4 bases from J, the gap between germline ends came to 7 bases. The repertoire was sequenced with immunoSEQ multiplex PCR; TCRdb's copy has only in-frame clones and lacks some. This table holds roughly 32,000 clones, 80% to 90% found once. The genes are TRBV14 and TRBJ1-2; D not certain. This clonotype was sampled from an elderly man with urothelial cancer. This material consisted of PBMCs, taken around atezolizumab (anti-PD-L1) treatment. The CDR3 DNA reads TGTGCCAGCAGCCCCTCTAGCTATGGCTACACCTTC. Protein sequence: CASSPSSYGYTF.